This T cell receptor beta chain originates from a study of shared clonotypes between healthy human individuals. Notes on the study in general: Clonotypes shared by all four sorted-subset donors had higher generation probabilities than non-shared clonotypes. The represented genetic and exposure-history diversity was limited by the small number of donors.

Naive CD8 populations comprised CD45RO-negative cells positively selected for CCR7, excluding terminally differentiated effector memory CD45RA+ cells. In regard to this clone: As yet, its antigen is unknown.

The assay was run at deep level. TCRdb's table, derived via immunoSEQ multiplex PCR, lists solely in-frame clones and lacks some. This sample has approximately 720,000 clones, with just over 90% found just once. There are 14 residues in the CDR3. CDR1 and CDR2 from the germline V gene are SEHNR and FQNEAQ (reference sequence). V was pared by 2 bases and J by 0 bases, with 7 bases between. The rearrangement links TRBV7-9 to TRBJ1-1; D gene uncertain. Specimen: naive CD8+ T cells sorted from blood. This clonotype originated in a man aged 30 to 45 in good health. DNA for the CDR3: TGTGCCAGCAGCTTATCCCGGATGAACACTGAAGCTTTCTTT. Encoded protein: CASSLSRMNTEAFF.